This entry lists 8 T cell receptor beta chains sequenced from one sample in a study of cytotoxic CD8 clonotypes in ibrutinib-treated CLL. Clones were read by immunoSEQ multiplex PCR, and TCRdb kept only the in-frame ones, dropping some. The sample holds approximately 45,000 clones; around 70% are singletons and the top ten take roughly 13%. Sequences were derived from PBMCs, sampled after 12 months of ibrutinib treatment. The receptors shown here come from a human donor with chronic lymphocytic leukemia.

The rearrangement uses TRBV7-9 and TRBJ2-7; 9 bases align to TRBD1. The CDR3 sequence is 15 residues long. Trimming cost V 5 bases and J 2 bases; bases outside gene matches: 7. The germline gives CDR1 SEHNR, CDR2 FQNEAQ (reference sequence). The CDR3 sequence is CASSPDRGRPYEQYF. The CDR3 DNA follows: TGTGCCAGCAGCCCAGACAGGGGGAGACCCTACGAGCAGTACTTC. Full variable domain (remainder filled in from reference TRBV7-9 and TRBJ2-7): DTGVSQNPRHKITKRGQNVTFRCDPISEHNRLYWYRQTLGQGPEFLTYFQNEAQLEKSRLLSDRFSAERPKGSFSTLEIQRTEQGDSAMYLCASSPDRGRPYEQYFGPGTRLTVT.

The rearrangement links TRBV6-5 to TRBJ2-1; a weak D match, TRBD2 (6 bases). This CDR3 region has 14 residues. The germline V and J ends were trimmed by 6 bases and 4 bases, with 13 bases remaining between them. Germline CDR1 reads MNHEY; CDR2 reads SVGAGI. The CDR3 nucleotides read TGTGCCAGCAGCTCCTTTCGGGGGTACAATGAGCAGTTCTTC. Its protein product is CASSSFRGYNEQFF.

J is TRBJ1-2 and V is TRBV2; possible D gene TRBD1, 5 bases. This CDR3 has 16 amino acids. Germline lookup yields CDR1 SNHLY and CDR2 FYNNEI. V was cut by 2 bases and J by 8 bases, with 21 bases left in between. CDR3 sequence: CASSEMGDRSYWGYTF. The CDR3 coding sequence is TGTGCCAGCAGTGAAATGGGGGACCGCAGTTATTGGGGCTACACCTTC.

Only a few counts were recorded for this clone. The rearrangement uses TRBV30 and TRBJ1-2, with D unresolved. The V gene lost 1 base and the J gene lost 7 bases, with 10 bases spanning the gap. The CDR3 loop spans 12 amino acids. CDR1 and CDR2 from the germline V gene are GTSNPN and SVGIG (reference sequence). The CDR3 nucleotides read TGTGCCTGGAGTGCGAGTTTGGGTGGCTACACCTTC. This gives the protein CAWSASLGGYTF.

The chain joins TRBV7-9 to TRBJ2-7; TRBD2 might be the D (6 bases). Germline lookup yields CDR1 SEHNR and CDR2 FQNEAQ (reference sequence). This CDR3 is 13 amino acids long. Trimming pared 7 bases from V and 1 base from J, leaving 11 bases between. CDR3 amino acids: CASKGTQSYEQYF. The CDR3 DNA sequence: TGTGCCAGCAAAGGGACTCAATCCTACGAGCAGTACTTC.

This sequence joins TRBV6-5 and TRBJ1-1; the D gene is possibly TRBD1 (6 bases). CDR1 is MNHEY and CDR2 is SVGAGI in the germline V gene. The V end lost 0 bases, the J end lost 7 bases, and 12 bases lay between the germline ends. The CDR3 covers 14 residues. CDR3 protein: CASSYSWGGIEAFF. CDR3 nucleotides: TGTGCCAGCAGTTACTCGTGGGGGGGCATTGAAGCTTTCTTT.

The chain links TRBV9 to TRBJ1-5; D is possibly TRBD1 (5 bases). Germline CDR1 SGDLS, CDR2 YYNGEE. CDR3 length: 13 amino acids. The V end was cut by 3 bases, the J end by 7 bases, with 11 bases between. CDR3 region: CASSGRGGQPQHF. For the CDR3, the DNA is TGTGCCAGCAGCGGCCGGGGGGGACAGCCCCAGCATTTT.

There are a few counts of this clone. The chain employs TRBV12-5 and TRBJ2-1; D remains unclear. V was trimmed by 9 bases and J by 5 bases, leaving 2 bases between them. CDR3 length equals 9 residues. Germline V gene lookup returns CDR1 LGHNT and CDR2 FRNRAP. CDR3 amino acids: CARDNEQFF. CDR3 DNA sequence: TGTGCTAGAGACAATGAGCAGTTCTTC.